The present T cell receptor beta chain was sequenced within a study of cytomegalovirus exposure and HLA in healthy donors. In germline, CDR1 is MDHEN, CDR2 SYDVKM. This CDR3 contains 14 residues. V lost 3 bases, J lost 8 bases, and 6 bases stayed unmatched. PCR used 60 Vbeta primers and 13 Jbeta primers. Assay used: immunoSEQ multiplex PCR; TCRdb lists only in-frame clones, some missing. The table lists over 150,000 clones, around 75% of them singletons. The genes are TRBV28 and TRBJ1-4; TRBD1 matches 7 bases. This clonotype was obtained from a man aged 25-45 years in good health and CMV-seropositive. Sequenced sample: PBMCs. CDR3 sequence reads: CASSLAGGWEKLFF. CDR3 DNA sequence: TGTGCCAGCAGTTTGGCAGGGGGTTGGGAAAAACTGTTTTTT.